This T cell receptor beta chain was identified during a study of Graves' ophthalmopathy and Graves' hyperthyroidism. On the study more broadly: Before any treatment was given, at initial diagnosis, peripheral blood was collected. Study observations and caveats: Discriminating ophthalmopathy from stable hyperthyroidism, a 13-signature model attained a sensitivity of about 88% and a specificity of 81.08%. This model predicted ophthalmopathy progression (sensitivity roughly 71%, specificity 72% to 85%).

This clonotype was counted ten times or more. Antigen: not known. The CDR3 has 13 residues. Germline CDR1 is MNHNS and CDR2 is SASEGT. Trimming removed 6 bases from V and 1 base from J, with 6 bases in between. It was from about 10 ml of fresh peripheral blood that the PBMCs came. Researchers took RNA transcripts and amplified TCR beta CDR3 regions from them. Second-round multiplex PCR came after a first-round RT-PCR that employed HTBI primers. Using its own MiXCR run on the multiplex PCR reads, TCRdb lists one record per CDR3 protein. The sample includes fewer than 600,000 distinct CDR3 sequences, approximately 15% seen only once; the top ten take over 8%.

This clonotype was sampled from a woman in her thirties with Graves' ophthalmopathy. The sequencing sample was made of blood. V usage is TRBV6-1 and J usage is TRBJ1-4; unclear D gene. The CDR3 protein is CASRQETNEKLFF. The CDR3 region has the DNA TGTGCCAGCAGGCAGGAAACTAATGAAAAACTGTTTTTT.